This paragraph reports one T cell receptor beta chain. What it binds is not known. This CDR3 is built from 14 residues. Between the trimmed V and J ends, which lost 5 bases and 7 bases, there was a span of 14 bases. CDR1 is LNHNV, CDR2 YYDKDF, per germline (reference sequence). This sample stems from a study of T cell responses to AZD1222 COVID-19 vaccine. Generated by immunoSEQ multiplex PCR, the TCRdb table keeps only in-frame clones and is missing some. This table has 100,000 to 150,000 clones, less than 95% appearing once. Study-wide points: Spike-specific TCR breadth and depth rose after two AZD1222 doses. Donors skewed white British and female; clonal diversity was possibly underestimated. Vaccine-related CD4 TCRs covered spike, predominating at 160-218 and 743-854. AZD1222 recipients seropositive at baseline numbered only 6 or 7.

The rearrangement uses TRBV15 and TRBJ2-2, with D hard to call. The origin of this receptor is an adult in good health. The sample here was peripheral blood, taken on day 0 of AZD1222 vaccination. CDR3 nucleotide sequence: TGTGCCACCAGCTCCCTTAAAGTCCTCGGGGAGCTGTTTTTT. This encodes CATSSLKVLGELFF.